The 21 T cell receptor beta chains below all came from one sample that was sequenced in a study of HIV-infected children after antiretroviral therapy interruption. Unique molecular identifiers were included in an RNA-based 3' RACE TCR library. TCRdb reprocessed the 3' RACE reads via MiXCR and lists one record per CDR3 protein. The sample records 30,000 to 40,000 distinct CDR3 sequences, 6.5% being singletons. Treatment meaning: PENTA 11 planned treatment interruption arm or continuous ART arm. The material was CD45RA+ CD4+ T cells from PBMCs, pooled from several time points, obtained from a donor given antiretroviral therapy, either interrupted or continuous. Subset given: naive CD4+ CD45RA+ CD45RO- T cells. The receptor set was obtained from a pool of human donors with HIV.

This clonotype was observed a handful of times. DNA for the CDR3: TGTGCCAGCAGTGAAGCAGGGTTGGACTATGGCTACACCTTC. It specifies CASSEAGLDYGYTF. The chain links TRBV2 to TRBJ1-2; D is unresolved. V lost 0 bases and J 3 bases, leaving 8 bases between the germline ends. Germline V gives CDR1 SNHLY, CDR2 FYNNEI. This CDR3 spans 14 amino acids.

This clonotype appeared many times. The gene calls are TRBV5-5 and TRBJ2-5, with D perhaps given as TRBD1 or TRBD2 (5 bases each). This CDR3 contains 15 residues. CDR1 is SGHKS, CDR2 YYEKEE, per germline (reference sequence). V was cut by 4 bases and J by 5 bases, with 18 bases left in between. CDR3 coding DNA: TGTGCCAGCAGCATGAGCGGCAGTTGGGGGGAGACCCAGTACTTC. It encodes CASSMSGSWGETQYF.

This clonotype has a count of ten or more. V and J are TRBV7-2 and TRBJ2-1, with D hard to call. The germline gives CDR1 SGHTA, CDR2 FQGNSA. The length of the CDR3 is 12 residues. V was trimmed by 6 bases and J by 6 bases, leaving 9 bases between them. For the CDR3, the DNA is TGTGCCAGCAGTTCGACTGTCAATGAGCAGTTCTTC. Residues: CASSSTVNEQFF.

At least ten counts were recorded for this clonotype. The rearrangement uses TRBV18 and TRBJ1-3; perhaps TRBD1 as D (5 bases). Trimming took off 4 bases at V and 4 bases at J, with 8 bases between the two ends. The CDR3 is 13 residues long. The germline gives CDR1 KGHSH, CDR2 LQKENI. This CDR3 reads CASSLQGGNTIYF. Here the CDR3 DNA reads TGTGCCAGCTCACTGCAGGGCGGAAACACCATATATTTT. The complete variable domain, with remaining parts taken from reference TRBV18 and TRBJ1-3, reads NAGVMQNPRHLVRRRGQEARLRCSPMKGHSHVYWYRQLPEEGLKFMVYLQKENIIDESGMPKERFSAEFPKEGPSILRIQQVVRGDSAAYFCASSLQGGNTIYFGEGSWLTVV.

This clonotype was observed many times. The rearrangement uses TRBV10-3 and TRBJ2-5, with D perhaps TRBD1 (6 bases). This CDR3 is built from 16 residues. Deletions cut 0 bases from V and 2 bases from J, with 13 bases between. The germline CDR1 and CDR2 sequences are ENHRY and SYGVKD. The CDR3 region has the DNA TGTGCCATCAGTGAGTCGAGAGGGGGAGTACAAGAGACCCAGTACTTC. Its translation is CAISESRGGVQETQYF.

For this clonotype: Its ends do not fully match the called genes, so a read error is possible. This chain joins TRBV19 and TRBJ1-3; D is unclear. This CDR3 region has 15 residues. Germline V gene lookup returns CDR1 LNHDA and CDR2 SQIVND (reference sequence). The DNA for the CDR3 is TGTGCCAGCAGTATGGACTGGACTAGTCAAAACACCTTGTACTTT. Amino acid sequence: CASSMDWTSQNTLYF.

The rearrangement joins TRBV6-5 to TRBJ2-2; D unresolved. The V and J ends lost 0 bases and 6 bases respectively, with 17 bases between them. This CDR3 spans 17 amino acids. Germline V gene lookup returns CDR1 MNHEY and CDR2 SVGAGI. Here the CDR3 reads CASSYSMGSRPAGELFF. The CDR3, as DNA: TGTGCCAGCAGTTACTCTATGGGGTCACGACCCGCCGGGGAGCTGTTTTTT.

The CDR3 coding sequence is TGCAGTGCTAGAGGGGGAGGGTCGACCTCTTCACCCCTCCACTTT. Protein sequence: CSARGGGSTSSPLHF. This chain connects TRBV20-1 to TRBJ1-6, with D unresolved. Trimming left V 1 base short and J 9 bases short, with 16 bases between. The CDR3 totals 15 residues. The germline V gene encodes CDR1 DFQATT and CDR2 SNEGSKA (reference sequence).

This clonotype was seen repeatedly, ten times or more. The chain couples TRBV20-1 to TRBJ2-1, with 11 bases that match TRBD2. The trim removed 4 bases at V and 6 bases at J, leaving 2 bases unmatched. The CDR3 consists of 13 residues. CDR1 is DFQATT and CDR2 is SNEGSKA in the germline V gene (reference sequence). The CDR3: CSANLAGGNEQFF. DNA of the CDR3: TGCAGTGCTAACCTAGCGGGGGGCAATGAGCAGTTCTTC.

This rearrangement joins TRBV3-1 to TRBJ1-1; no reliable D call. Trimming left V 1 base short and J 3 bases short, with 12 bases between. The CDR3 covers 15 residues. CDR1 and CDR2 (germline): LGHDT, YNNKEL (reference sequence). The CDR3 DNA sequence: TGTGCCAGCAGCCAAGGTGACACATCACACACTGAAGCTTTCTTT. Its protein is CASSQGDTSHTEAFF. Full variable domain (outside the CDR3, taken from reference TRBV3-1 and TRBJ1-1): DTAVSQTPKYLVTQMGNDKSIKCEQNLGHDTMYWYKQDSKKFLKIMFSYNNKELIINETVPNRFSPKSPDKAHLNLHINSLELGDSAVYFCASSQGDTSHTEAFFGQGTRLTVV.

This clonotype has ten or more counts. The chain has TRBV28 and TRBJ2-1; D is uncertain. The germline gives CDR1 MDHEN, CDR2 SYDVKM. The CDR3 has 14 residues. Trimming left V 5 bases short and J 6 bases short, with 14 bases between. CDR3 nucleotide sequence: TGTGCCAGCAGTCAACCCCCCGCCCCCAATGAGCAGTTCTTC. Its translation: CASSQPPAPNEQFF.

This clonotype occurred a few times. CDR3 coding DNA: TGCAGTGTACGAACCACCGGGACACTATCCTACGAGCAGTACTTC. Translating gives CSVRTTGTLSYEQYF. The chain couples TRBV20-1 to TRBJ2-7; tentative D call: TRBD1 (6 bases). The CDR3 sequence is 15 residues long. Trimming removed 7 bases at V and 1 base at J, with 20 bases between. Germline lookup yields CDR1 DFQATT and CDR2 SNEGSKA (reference sequence).

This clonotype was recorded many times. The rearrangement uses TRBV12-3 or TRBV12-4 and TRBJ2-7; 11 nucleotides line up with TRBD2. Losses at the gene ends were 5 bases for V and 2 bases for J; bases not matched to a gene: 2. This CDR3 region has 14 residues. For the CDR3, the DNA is TGTGCCAGCAGTCCACTAGCGGGAGCCTACGAGCAGTACTTC. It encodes CASSPLAGAYEQYF.

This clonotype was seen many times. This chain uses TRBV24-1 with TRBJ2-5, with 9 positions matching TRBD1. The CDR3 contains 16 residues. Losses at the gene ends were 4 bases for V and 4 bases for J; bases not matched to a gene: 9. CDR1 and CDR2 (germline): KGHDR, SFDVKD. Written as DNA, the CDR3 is TGTGCCACCAGTGAAAAATCCGGGACAGGGCGAGAGACCCAGTACTTC. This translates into CATSEKSGTGRETQYF.

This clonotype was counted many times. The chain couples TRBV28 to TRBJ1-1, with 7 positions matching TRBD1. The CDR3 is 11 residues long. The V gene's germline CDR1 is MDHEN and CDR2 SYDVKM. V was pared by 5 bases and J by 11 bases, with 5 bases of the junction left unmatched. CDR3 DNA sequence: TGTGCCAGCAGTCAACAGGGGAGGGCTTTCTTT. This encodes CASSQQGRAFF.

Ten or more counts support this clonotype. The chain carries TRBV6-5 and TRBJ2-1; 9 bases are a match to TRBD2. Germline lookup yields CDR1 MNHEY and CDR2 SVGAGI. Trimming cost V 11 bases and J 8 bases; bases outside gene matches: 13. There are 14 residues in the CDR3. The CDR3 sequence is CAAKGGGGGDEQFF. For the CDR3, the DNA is TGTGCCGCAAAGGGGGGCGGGGGGGGTGATGAGCAGTTCTTC.

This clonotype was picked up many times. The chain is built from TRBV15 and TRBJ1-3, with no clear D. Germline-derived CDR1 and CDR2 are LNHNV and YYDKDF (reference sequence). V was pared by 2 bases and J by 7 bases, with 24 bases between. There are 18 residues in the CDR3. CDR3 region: CATSRRRLTLALENTIYF. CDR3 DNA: TGTGCCACCAGCAGACGGAGGCTAACACTAGCTCTGGAGAACACCATATATTTT.

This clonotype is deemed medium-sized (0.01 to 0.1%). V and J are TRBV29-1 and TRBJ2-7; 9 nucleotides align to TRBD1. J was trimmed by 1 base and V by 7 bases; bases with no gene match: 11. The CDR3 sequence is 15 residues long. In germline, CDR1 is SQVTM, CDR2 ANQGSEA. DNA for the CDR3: TGCAGCGCCACCTCCCCGGGACAGGGATCCTACGAGCAGTACTTC. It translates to CSATSPGQGSYEQYF.

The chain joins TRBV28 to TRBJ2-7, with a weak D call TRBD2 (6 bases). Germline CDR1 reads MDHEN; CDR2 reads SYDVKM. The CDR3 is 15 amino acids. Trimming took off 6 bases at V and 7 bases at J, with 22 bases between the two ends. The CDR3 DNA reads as TGTGCCAGCAGCCCTGGACTATATATAACGGGGGAGCAGTACTTC. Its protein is CASSPGLYITGEQYF.

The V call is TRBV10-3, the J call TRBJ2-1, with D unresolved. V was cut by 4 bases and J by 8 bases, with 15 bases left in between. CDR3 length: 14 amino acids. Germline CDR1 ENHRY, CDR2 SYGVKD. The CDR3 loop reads CAISGPARQDEQFF. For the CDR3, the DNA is TGTGCCATCAGTGGCCCAGCGCGTCAGGATGAGCAGTTCTTC.

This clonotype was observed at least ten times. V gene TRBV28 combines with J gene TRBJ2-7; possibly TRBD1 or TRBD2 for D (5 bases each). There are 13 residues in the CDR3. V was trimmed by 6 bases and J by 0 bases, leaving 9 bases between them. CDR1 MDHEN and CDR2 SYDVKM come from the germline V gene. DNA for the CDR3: TGTGCCAGCAGCCAGGGACCCTCCTACGAGCAGTACTTC. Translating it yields CASSQGPSYEQYF.